This TCR beta chain appears in the sequencing data of a study of cytomegalovirus exposure and HLA in healthy donors. The donors belonged to the approximately 110-subject validation cohort, separate from the roughly 670-subject first cohort. Germline-derived CDR1 and CDR2 are SEHNR and FQNEAQ (reference sequence). With 3 bases clipped from V and 0 bases from J, the junction kept 4 bases outside the gene matches. CDR3 length equals 15 residues. The table came from immunoSEQ multiplex PCR; TCRdb's copy has only in-frame clones and leaves some out. The table shows 250,000 to 300,000 clones, with 80% to 90% occurring only once.

The sequence was collected from a woman aged 18-30 years in good health and CMV-seronegative. Material: PBMCs. The chain has TRBV7-9 and TRBJ1-1; TRBD1 aligns across 7 bases. The CDR3 loop reads CASSFTGTVNTEAFF. The CDR3, as DNA: TGTGCCAGCAGCTTCACCGGGACAGTGAACACTGAAGCTTTCTTT.